The 23 T cell receptor beta chains below come from one sample, sequenced in a study of beta chain features in type 1 diabetes. Expressed TCRB transcripts got sequenced, as all isolated RNA was reverse transcribed. Produced via immunoSEQ multiplex PCR; TCRdb's table is partial and in-frame only. This sample has a few hundred thousand clones, with approximately 10% found just once. Sequencing was carried out using naive CD4+ T cells from blood. The receptors originated from a woman in her thirties in good health.

This chain connects TRBV10-3 to TRBJ2-5; 7 bases align to TRBD1. There are 18 residues in the CDR3. The V gene's germline CDR1 is ENHRY and CDR2 SYGVKD. V gave up 0 bases and J gave up 4 bases; unmatched junction bases: 14. DNA of the CDR3: TGTGCCATCAGTGAGTCTAATTGGGCGGCAGGGGGACGAGAGACCCAGTACTTC. It translates to CAISESNWAAGGRETQYF.

The chain combines TRBV29-1 with TRBJ1-1, with D possibly TRBD1 on 5 matching bases. Trimming removed 2 bases at V and 10 bases at J, with 14 bases between. Germline CDR1 SQVTM, CDR2 ANQGSEA. CDR3 size: 12 residues. The DNA of the CDR3 is TGCAGCGTTGAAAGTGACAGTTCTTCAGCTTTCTTT. This codes for CSVESDSSSAFF.

This clone was seen a single time. This chain uses TRBV5-8 with TRBJ2-7; 7 nucleotides align to TRBD2. Trimming removed 4 bases from V and 0 bases from J; junction bases left unmatched: 4. The CDR3 length is 14 residues. Germline V lookup: CDR1 SGHTS, CDR2 YDEGEE. The CDR3 reads CASSPERDSYEQYF. As DNA, the CDR3 is TGTGCCAGCAGCCCGGAGCGGGACTCCTACGAGCAGTACTTC.

This clone was recorded a few times. The chain has TRBV30 and TRBJ2-2; D is perhaps TRBD2 (6 bases). The germline V and J ends were trimmed by 8 bases and 5 bases, with 18 bases remaining between them. The CDR3 consists of 14 residues. Germline assignment: CDR1 GTSNPN and CDR2 SVGIG (reference sequence). CDR3 nucleotide sequence: TGTGCCGGGACCCCCGGGAGTCTAACCGGGGAGCTGTTTTTT. Amino acid sequence: CAGTPGSLTGELFF.

This clone was detected only a few times. The DNA of the CDR3 is TGTGCCAGCAGTGAACAGGGGGCGGCTTACAATGAGCAGTTCTTC. Its translation: CASSEQGAAYNEQFF. This chain links TRBV2 with TRBJ2-1; 8 positions match TRBD1. The CDR3 contains 15 residues. V was clipped by 2 bases and J by 4 bases; unmatched bases: 4. Germline lookup yields CDR1 SNHLY and CDR2 FYNNEI.

J is TRBJ2-2 and V is TRBV4-1, with TRBD2 matching over 9 bases. CDR3 length equals 16 residues. J was trimmed by 1 base and V by 2 bases; bases with no gene match: 2. CDR1 MGHRA and CDR2 YSYEKL come from the germline V gene. The CDR3 region is CASSQRTSVNTGELFF. The CDR3 region has the DNA TGCGCCAGCAGCCAAAGGACTAGCGTGAACACCGGGGAGCTGTTTTTT.

The chain links TRBV18 to TRBJ2-7; TRBD1 aligns across 8 bases. V lost 6 bases to trimming and J lost 2 bases; unmatched junction nucleotides: 9. The CDR3 is made up of 15 amino acids. Germline V gene sequence: CDR1 KGHSH, CDR2 LQKENI. This CDR3 reads CASSSGTGAPYEQYF. The CDR3, as DNA: TGTGCCAGCTCCTCCGGGACAGGAGCCCCCTACGAGCAGTACTTC.

This clone was seen a handful of times. The CDR3 reads CASSRALGSSGGNEQFF. CDR3 nucleotides: TGCGCCAGCAGCCGCGCCCTCGGGAGCTCCGGGGGCAATGAGCAGTTCTTC. The V call is TRBV4-1, the J call TRBJ2-1; TRBD2 might be the D (6 bases). The CDR3 runs 17 residues. V lost 4 bases, J lost 6 bases, and 22 bases lay in between. Germline values: CDR1 MGHRA, CDR2 YSYEKL.

This clone appeared a few times. At one of its ends the junction is not consistent with the germline gene, which may arise from a read error. This chain connects TRBV9 to TRBJ2-1; 12 bases align to TRBD2. The CDR3 spans 14 residues. CDR1 and CDR2 from the germline V gene are SGDLS and YYNGEE. The CDR3 DNA sequence: TGTGCCAGCAGCGTAGGAACTAGCGGGAGGCACGTTCTCTTC. As protein: CASSVGTSGRHVLF.

This clone was detected a few times. This sequence joins TRBV6-6 and TRBJ1-1, with D maybe TRBD1 (6 bases). CDR1 and CDR2 (germline): MNHNY, SVGAGI (reference sequence). V was cut by 6 bases and J by 2 bases, with 10 bases left in between. The CDR3 has 13 residues. CDR3 residues: CASSRQENTEAFF. As DNA, the CDR3 is TGTGCCAGCAGCCGACAGGAAAACACTGAAGCTTTCTTT.

J is TRBJ2-7 and V is TRBV7-2; D gene uncertain. The CDR3 has 12 residues. Trimming removed 5 bases from V and 2 bases from J, with 7 bases in between. CDR1 and CDR2 (germline): SGHTA, FQGNSA. The CDR3 reads CASSGSPYEQYF. As DNA, the CDR3 is TGTGCCAGCAGCGGCAGTCCCTACGAGCAGTACTTC. Supplemented by reference TRBV7-2 and TRBJ2-7, the full variable domain reads GAGVSQSPSNKVTEKGKDVELRCDPISGHTALYWYRQSLGQGLEFLIYFQGNSAPDKSGLPSDRFSAERTGGSVSTLTIQRTQQEDSAVYLCASSGSPYEQYFGPGTRLTVT.

This clone was found a few times. The rearrangement uses TRBV29-1 and TRBJ2-3; 9 nucleotides align to TRBD1. This CDR3 has 14 residues. V was clipped by 6 bases and J by 2 bases; unmatched bases: 6. Germline V gene lookup returns CDR1 SQVTM and CDR2 ANQGSEA. CDR3: CSVTDRGDTDTQYF. CDR3 nucleotide sequence: TGCAGCGTAACCGACAGGGGGGACACAGATACGCAGTATTTT.

This clone was seen a few times. The gene calls are TRBV28 and TRBJ2-1, with TRBD1 matching 7 bases. Germline CDR1 reads MDHEN; CDR2 reads SYDVKM. Trimming at V came to 4 bases and at J to 8 bases, leaving 8 bases not matched to a gene. The CDR3 covers 14 residues. Written as DNA, the CDR3 is TGTGCCAGCAGTTCGCCGGGACAGAGCCATGAGCAGTTCTTC. It is translated as CASSSPGQSHEQFF.

The sample holds a few counts of this clone. Other DNA sequences in the same sample also yield this CDR3. The chain links TRBV18 to TRBJ2-3; 7 bases align to TRBD1. The junction had 6 bases not matched to a gene; V was cut back by 6 bases and J by 0 bases. The CDR3 sequence is 15 residues long. CDR1 is KGHSH, CDR2 LQKENI, per germline. CDR3 residues: CASSPPGQSTDTQYF. The CDR3 DNA reads TGTGCCAGCTCGCCCCCGGGACAGAGCACAGATACGCAGTATTTT.

CDR3 region: CSVGGSDGYTF. In DNA, the CDR3 is TGCAGCGTTGGGGGCTCCGATGGCTACACCTTC. The gene calls are TRBV29-1 and TRBJ1-2; perhaps TRBD1 as D (5 bases). The CDR3 totals 11 residues. Deletions cut 4 bases from V and 6 bases from J, with 9 bases between. CDR1 SQVTM and CDR2 ANQGSEA come from the germline V gene.

J is TRBJ2-1 and V is TRBV5-4; 10 nucleotides agree with TRBD2. V dropped 0 bases and J dropped 9; count of bases not matched to a gene: 9. CDR1 and CDR2 from the germline V gene are SGHNT and YYREEE (reference sequence). The CDR3 sequence is 16 residues long. The DNA for the CDR3 is TGTGCCAGCAGCTTGGTTAGTAGCGGGAGGTTTGGTGAGCAGTTCTTC. Amino acid sequence: CASSLVSSGRFGEQFF.

A few counts support this clone. CDR3 in DNA: TGTGCCAGCAGTGGAACCGGGACACTTGGGAATCAGCCCCAGCATTTT. It yields the protein CASSGTGTLGNQPQHF. This chain joins TRBV6-1 and TRBJ1-5, with D perhaps matching TRBD1 (6 bases). This CDR3 spans 16 amino acids. Trimming took 4 bases from V and 4 from J, leaving 17 bases between them. Germline V gene lookup returns CDR1 MNHNS and CDR2 SASEGT.

This clone turned up a few times. V gene TRBV6-6 combines with J gene TRBJ2-3; 9 nucleotides line up with TRBD2. The germline V gene has CDR1 MNHNY and CDR2 SVGAGI (reference sequence). The CDR3 loop spans 15 amino acids. The V and J ends lost 2 bases and 5 bases, in that order; junction bases with no gene match: 5. The DNA for the CDR3 is TGTGCCAGCAGTTACGGGACTAGCTCTATAGATACGCAGTATTTT. Translating gives CASSYGTSSIDTQYF.

This clone was counted a few times. The V gene is TRBV4-3, the J gene TRBJ2-7; TRBD2 agrees at 10 bases. In germline, CDR1 is LGHNA, CDR2 YSLEER. CDR3 length: 16 amino acids. V shed 1 base, J shed 5 bases, and the junction held 8 bases outside the gene matches. The CDR3 spells CASSQVSSGRVHEQYF. Written as DNA, the CDR3 is TGCGCCAGCAGCCAAGTATCGAGCGGGAGGGTCCACGAGCAGTACTTC.

This chain joins TRBV19 and TRBJ2-5, with TRBD2 matching 8 bases. V was clipped by 4 bases and J by 4 bases; unmatched bases: 14. This CDR3 has 17 amino acids. Germline values: CDR1 LNHDA, CDR2 SQIVND (reference sequence). The CDR3 loop is CASSKSGSTPVGETQYF. CDR3 in DNA: TGTGCCAGTAGTAAAAGCGGGAGCACCCCGGTTGGAGAGACCCAGTACTTC.

The sample holds a few counts of this clone. The chain uses TRBV15 and TRBJ2-7; 8 bases map to TRBD1. After removal of 4 bases from V and 2 bases from J, the junction contained 4 bases not matched to a gene. Germline V gives CDR1 LNHNV, CDR2 YYDKDF (reference sequence). The CDR3 is made up of 14 amino acids. CDR3 sequence (DNA): TGTGCCACCAGCAAAGGACAGGGACCCTACGAGCAGTACTTC. This sequence encodes CATSKGQGPYEQYF.

Only a few counts were recorded for this clone. The same CDR3 is also encoded by other DNA sequences in this sample. The chain is built from TRBV4-2 and TRBJ2-2; 10 bases fit TRBD2. Germline loops: CDR1 LGHNA, CDR2 YNFKEQ. The CDR3 loop spans 16 amino acids. V lost 1 base and J lost 2; bases outside the gene matches: 1. CDR3 region: CASSQGTSGNTGELFF. CDR3 sequence (DNA): TGTGCCAGCAGCCAAGGGACTAGCGGAAACACCGGGGAGCTGTTTTTT.

The CDR3 DNA reads as TGTGCCAGCAGCGTAGGGGCGGGAGCACCCTACGAGCAGTACTTC. It translates to CASSVGAGAPYEQYF. V usage is TRBV9 and J usage is TRBJ2-7; TRBD2 agrees at 7 bases. Trimming cost V 0 bases and J 2 bases; bases outside gene matches: 5. Germline V gives CDR1 SGDLS, CDR2 YYNGEE. The CDR3 sequence is 15 residues long.